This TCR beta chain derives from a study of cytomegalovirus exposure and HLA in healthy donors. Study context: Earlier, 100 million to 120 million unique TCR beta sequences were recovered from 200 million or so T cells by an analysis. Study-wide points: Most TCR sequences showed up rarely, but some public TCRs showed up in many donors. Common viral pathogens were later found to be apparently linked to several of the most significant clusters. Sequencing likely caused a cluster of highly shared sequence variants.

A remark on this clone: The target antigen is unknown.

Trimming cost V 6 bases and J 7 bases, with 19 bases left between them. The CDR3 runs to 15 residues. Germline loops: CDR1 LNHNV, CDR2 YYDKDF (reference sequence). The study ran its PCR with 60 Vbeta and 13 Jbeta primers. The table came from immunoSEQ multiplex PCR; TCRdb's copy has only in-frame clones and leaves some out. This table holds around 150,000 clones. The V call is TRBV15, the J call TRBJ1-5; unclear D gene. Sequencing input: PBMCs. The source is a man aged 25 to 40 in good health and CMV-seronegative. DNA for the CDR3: TGTGCCACCAGTCCTACCCAGGAGGGCGCCCAGCCCCAGCATTTT. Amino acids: CATSPTQEGAQPQHF.